This TCR beta chain was identified in a study of cytomegalovirus exposure and HLA in healthy donors. Study-level results: As was reported, the classifier diagnosed cytomegalovirus status with high specificity and sensitivity.

The PCR employed 60 Vbeta primers together with 13 Jbeta primers. Assay: immunoSEQ multiplex PCR; the TCRdb copy retains only in-frame clones and omits some. Of about 100,000 clones in the sample, 65% to 85% were seen once. With regard to this clone: Its target is not known.

The CDR3 runs to 13 residues. In germline, CDR1 is SGHNT, CDR2 YENEEA. The J segment lost 4 bases and the V segment lost 3 bases, leaving 1 base of the junction unmatched. This sequence originates from a man aged 25-45 years in good health and CMV-seronegative. The sample consisted of PBMCs. This sequence joins TRBV11-3 and TRBJ1-1; 8 bases agree with TRBD1. For the CDR3, the DNA is TGTGCCAGCAGCTTCACAGGGGGCACTGAAGCTTTCTTT. It codes for CASSFTGGTEAFF.